These T cell receptor beta chains were read from a single sample in a study of T cells after yellow fever vaccination. Using its own MiXCR run on the 5' RACE reads, TCRdb lists one record per CDR3 protein. The sample records approximately 300,000 distinct CDR3 sequences, approximately 7% being singletons. The sequenced sample was PBMCs, obtained roughly 46 days after the first yellow fever vaccination. The receptors come from a man between 18 and 29 years old who received the YFV17D yellow fever vaccine. The CDR3 runs from the conserved cysteine through the conserved F or W. D genes are given only for firm matches. Clone size is shown for a subset of rows, as once, few, many or a class of expanded clone.

.	TRBV9	TRBJ1-4	.	TGTGCCAGCAGTCAAACTCAGTGGGGGTCGAATGAAAAACTGTTTTTT	CASSQTQWGSNEKLFF
TRBD1	TRBV6-2/TRBV6-3	TRBJ1-3	.	TGTGCCAGCAGCAAGACAGGGGGCCAGAGTGGAAACACCATATATTTT	CASSKTGGQSGNTIYF
.	TRBV5-6	TRBJ1-3	few	TGTGCCAGCAGCTTGGGTGGGACGCCGGGGTCTGGAAACACCATATATTTT	CASSLGGTPGSGNTIYF
.	TRBV5-1	TRBJ2-3	few	TGCGCCAGCAGCTTGGAGGCTCCGGTGGATACGCAGTATTTT	CASSLEAPVDTQYF
TRBD1	TRBV5-5	TRBJ1-5	.	TGTGCCAGCAGCTTGGGGGACAGGGGACGGCAGCCCCAGCATTTT	CASSLGDRGRQPQHF
.	TRBV6-5	TRBJ2-3	many	TGTGCCAGCAGTTACTCCCTACTAGCAGATACGCAGTATTTT	CASSYSLLADTQYF
.	TRBV20-1	TRBJ1-6	.	TGCAGTGCTAAGGCAGGACGGACCGATAATTCACCCCTCCACTTT	CSAKAGRTDNSPLHF
.	TRBV11-2	TRBJ1-1	few	TGTGCCAGCAGCCGCGGCAGGGACACTGAAGCTTTCTTT	CASSRGRDTEAFF
TRBD2	TRBV18	TRBJ2-1	few	TGTGCCAGCTCACCACTTACGGGGGGGAATGAGCAGTTCTTC	CASSPLTGGNEQFF
.	TRBV12-3/TRBV12-4	TRBJ2-1	.	TGTGCCAGCAGCACCCCATCTAGCTCCTACAATGAGCAGTTCTTC	CASSTPSSSYNEQFF
.	TRBV11-2	TRBJ1-4	few	TGTGCCAGCAGCCCAACCCAGGTGCGGCAACTGTTTTTT	CASSPTQVRQLFF
.	TRBV5-1	TRBJ2-2	many	TGCGCCAGCAGCTTGGGTCTGTACGGGAAGTTCGCGAACACCGGGGAGCTGTTTTTT	CASSLGLYGKFANTGELFF
.	TRBV10-1	TRBJ2-7	.	TGCGCCAGCAGTGAGTCGTACTCCGGACGGGGGTACGAGCAGTACTTC	CASSESYSGRGYEQYF
TRBD1	TRBV7-9	TRBJ1-6	few	TGTGCCAGCAGCCCACGAGGGACAGGGAATAATTCACCCCTCCACTTT	CASSPRGTGNNSPLHF
.	TRBV20-1	TRBJ2-7	many	TGCAGTGCTAGAGTCGGGGTCTACGAGCAGTACTTC	CSARVGVYEQYF
.	TRBV12-3/TRBV12-4	TRBJ1-2	few	TGTGCCAGCAGTTTAAGTACGTCGTATGGCTACACCTTC	CASSLSTSYGYTF
TRBD1	TRBV5-1	TRBJ2-1	many	TGCGCCAGCAGCCCGGAGGCCGGGACAGGTAATGAGCAGTTCTTC	CASSPEAGTGNEQFF
.	TRBV11-3	TRBJ2-2	.	TGTGCCAGCAGCGATTTCTACGGGGAGCTGTTTTTT	CASSDFYGELFF
TRBD2	TRBV12-3/TRBV12-4	TRBJ2-5	many	TGTGCCAGCAGTTTCGCGGGGGGTAGAGAGACCCAGTACTTC	CASSFAGGRETQYF
.	TRBV5-1	TRBJ1-5	many	TGCGCCAGCAGCTTGACAGGGAGTCAGCCCCAGCATTTT	CASSLTGSQPQHF
.	TRBV4-3	TRBJ1-5	many	TGCGCCAGCAGCCAAGCCTCGGGCCACAATCAGCCCCAGCATTTT	CASSQASGHNQPQHF
.	TRBV5-4	TRBJ2-3	.	TGTGCCAGCAGCTTGGCACTAGAAGCCACAGATACGCAGTATTTT	CASSLALEATDTQYF
.	TRBV5-1	TRBJ1-1	few	TGCGCCAGCAGCTCTTACAGGGCTAGTCTTGACGCTTTCTTT	CASSSYRASLDAFF
.	TRBV6-6	TRBJ1-2	.	TGTGCCAGCAGTTACGTTGGCTCTCTGGGCTACACCTTC	CASSYVGSLGYTF
.	TRBV12-3/TRBV12-4	TRBJ1-2	.	TGTGCCAGCAGCAAACGGGGGACCTATGGCTACACCTTC	CASSKRGTYGYTF